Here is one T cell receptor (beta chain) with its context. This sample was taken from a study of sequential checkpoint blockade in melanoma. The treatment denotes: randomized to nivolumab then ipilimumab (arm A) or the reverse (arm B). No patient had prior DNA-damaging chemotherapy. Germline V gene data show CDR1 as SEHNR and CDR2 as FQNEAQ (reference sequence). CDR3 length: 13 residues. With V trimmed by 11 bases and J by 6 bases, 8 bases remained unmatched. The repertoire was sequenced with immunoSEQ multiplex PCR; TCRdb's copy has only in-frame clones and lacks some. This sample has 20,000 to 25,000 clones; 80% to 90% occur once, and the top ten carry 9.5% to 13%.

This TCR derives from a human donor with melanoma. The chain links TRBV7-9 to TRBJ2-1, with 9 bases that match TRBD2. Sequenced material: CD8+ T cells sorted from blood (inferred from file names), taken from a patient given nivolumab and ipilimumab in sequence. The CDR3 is CAWGTSRLNEQFF. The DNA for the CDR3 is TGTGCCTGGGGGACTAGCAGACTCAATGAGCAGTTCTTC. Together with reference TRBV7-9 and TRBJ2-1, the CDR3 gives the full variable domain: DTGVSQNPRHKITKRGQNVTFRCDPISEHNRLYWYRQTLGQGPEFLTYFQNEAQLEKSRLLSDRFSAERPKGSFSTLEIQRTEQGDSAMYLCAWGTSRLNEQFFGPGTRLTVL.